This is a list of T cell receptor beta chains from one sample in a study of blood T cell repertoires in COVID-19. Sequencing was performed with immunoSEQ multiplex PCR; in TCRdb, only in-frame clones are kept and a portion is missing. The repertoire has about 94,000 clones, about 86% of them found once; the top ten carry approximately 12%. The specimen sequenced was peripheral blood. All receptors derive from a woman aged 55-69 years in a cohort sampled during active or convalescent COVID-19. Each CDR3 is given with its conserved first and last residue. The D gene is left open where the match is weak. Size is stated for part of the rows, as once, few or many counts, or as a class when the clone is expanded.

>-|TRBJ2-7|TRBV6-6|TRBD1
TGTGCCAGCACCGCCCGTCCGGGACAGAGCTCCTACGAGCAGTACTTC
CASTARPGQSSYEQYF
>-|TRBJ2-6|TRBV27|-
TGTGCCAGCGGGAGCTCTGGGGCCAACGTCCTGACTTTC
CASGSSGANVLTF
>few|TRBJ1-1|TRBV10-3|-
TGTGCCATCAGTGAGCCCGGGACTCTAAAGAACACTGAAGCTTTCTTT
CAISEPGTLKNTEAFF
>-|TRBJ1-1|TRBV20-1|-
TGCAGTGCTAGTCTACAGGGTTCTGGTAGCGCGAGGACTGAAGCTTTCTTT
CSASLQGSGSARTEAFF
>-|TRBJ2-5|TRBV28|-
TGTGCCAGCAGTTTGGCGGACTCTTGGGAGACCCAGTACTTC
CASSLADSWETQYF
>-|TRBJ1-2|TRBV19|TRBD1
TGTGCCACCAGTAGGATGGACAGGTCTAACTATGGCTACACCTTC
CATSRMDRSNYGYTF
>few|TRBJ1-1|TRBV3-1/TRBV3-2|-
TGTGCCAGCAGCCCCGGACAGAGGAACACTGAAGCTTTCTTT
CASSPGQRNTEAFF
>-|TRBJ2-7|TRBV28|TRBD2
TGTGCCAGCAGTTTATCGGGACTAGTTAAAGTCTTC
CASSLSGLVKVF
>-|TRBJ2-3|TRBV18|-
TGTGCCAGCTCACCAATGCAGGCCACAGATACGCAGTATTTT
CASSPMQATDTQYF
>-|TRBJ1-2|TRBV10-3|TRBD1
TGTGCCACCACTCCGGGACAGGGGGCTTTTGGCTACACCTTC
CATTPGQGAFGYTF
>-|TRBJ1-1|TRBV5-1|-
TGCGCCAGCAGCTTGACAGGTGGGGACACTGAAGCTTTCTTT
CASSLTGGDTEAFF
>-|TRBJ1-2|TRBV7-2|-
TGTGCCAGCAGCTCCGACATAAATGGTTATGGCTACACCTTC
CASSSDINGYGYTF
>-|TRBJ2-3|TRBV7-2|-
TGTGCCAGCAATTTAGGGGTAGGAGATACGCAGTATTTT
CASNLGVGDTQYF
>-|TRBJ2-5|TRBV5-1|-
TGCGCCAGCAGCTTTGGCTCCAGTGAACAAGAGACCCAGTACTTC
CASSFGSSEQETQYF
>-|TRBJ1-6|TRBV2|-
TGTGCCAGCAGTGAAGCGCTAGCCAAATCACCCCTCCACTTT
CASSEALAKSPLHF
>-|TRBJ2-2|TRBV21-1|-
TGTGCCAGCACCCTATGGGGGCAGGGGTACACCGGGGAGCTGTTTTTT
CASTLWGQGYTGELFF
>-|TRBJ2-1|TRBV30|-
TGTGCCTGGAGTACAGGGTGGGTCGCGTTGGGGCAGTTCTTC
CAWSTGWVALGQFF
>-|TRBJ2-1|TRBV6-2/TRBV6-3|-
TGTGCCAGCAGTTACTCGAGTAGCTCAGTCAGTAATGAGCAGTTCTTC
CASSYSSSSVSNEQFF
>-|TRBJ1-5|TRBV6-1|-
TGTGCCAGCAGTGAAATCTCCAATCAGCCCCAGCATTTT
CASSEISNQPQHF
>-|TRBJ1-2|TRBV5-4|TRBD1
TGTGCCAGCAGCCCGACAGGGGGGAGTAACTATGGCTACACCTTC
CASSPTGGSNYGYTF
>-|TRBJ2-7|TRBV6-5|TRBD2
TGTGCCAGCAGTTACCGACTAGCGGGAAATTACGAGCAGTACTTC
CASSYRLAGNYEQYF
>-|TRBJ1-1|TRBV5-1|TRBD1
TGCGCCAGCAGCACCTGGACAGGGGGGAACACTGAAGCTTTCTTT
CASSTWTGGNTEAFF
>once|TRBJ1-2|TRBV2|-
TGTGCCAGCAGTCAGGCACGCTATGGCTACACCTTC
CASSQARYGYTF
>-|TRBJ2-5|TRBV4-1|TRBD2
TGCGCCAGCAGCCTAACTAGCGCGCAAGAGACCCAGTACTTC
CASSLTSAQETQYF
>-|TRBJ2-3|TRBV7-8|TRBD2
TGTGCCAGCAGCCGCCCGGGACTAGCATCCACAGATACGCAGTATTTT
CASSRPGLASTDTQYF
>-|TRBJ2-7|TRBV10-2|-
TGCGCCAGCAGTGAGTCGAGGGGAGGGGGGTCCTACGAGCAGTACTTC
CASSESRGGGSYEQYF
>-|TRBJ2-1|TRBV20-1|TRBD1
TGCAGTGCTAGGCGAGGGGGCGAGCAGTTCTTC
CSARRGGEQFF
>-|TRBJ2-1|TRBV28|TRBD2
TGTGCCAGCAGTCCAGCGGGAGATTCCTACAATGAGCAGTTCTTC
CASSPAGDSYNEQFF
>-|TRBJ1-1|TRBV7-9|-
TGTGCCAGCAGCCCCCTCAACACTGAAGCTTTCTTT
CASSPLNTEAFF
>few|TRBJ1-2|TRBV3-1/TRBV3-2|TRBD1
TGTGCCAGCAGCTCACCGGGACAGGGGGCGTACACCTTC
CASSSPGQGAYTF
>-|TRBJ2-7|TRBV19|-
TGTGCCAGTAGTATAAAGTATCGGGATATGCCTCACTACGAGCAGTACTTC
CASSIKYRDMPHYEQYF
>-|TRBJ2-1|TRBV14|-
TGTGCCAGCAGCCCCCTTTGGCAAATAAGCTACAATGAGCAGTTCTTC
CASSPLWQISYNEQFF
>-|TRBJ1-6|TRBV5-1|TRBD1
TGCGCCAGCAGCCCCGGACAGGGCGGCGCACCCCTCCACTTT
CASSPGQGGAPLHF
>-|TRBJ1-1|TRBV7-9|-
TGTGCCAGCAGCTTAGCGACAGGCAACACTGAAGCTTTCTTT
CASSLATGNTEAFF
>-|TRBJ2-5|TRBV11-2|-
TGTGCCAGCAGCTTAGAGGGGGCTGGGGAGACCCAGTACTTC
CASSLEGAGETQYF
>-|TRBJ1-6|TRBV15|-
TGTGCCACCAGCAGAGATCTCAGGGATAATTCACCCCTCCACTTT
CATSRDLRDNSPLHF
>-|TRBJ2-1|TRBV27|TRBD1
TGTGCCAGCGGACACGGGACAGGGGGTCATGAGCAGTTCTTC
CASGHGTGGHEQFF
>once|TRBJ1-2|TRBV9|-
TGTGCCAGCAGCGTAGAAAGCGCGGCTAACTATGGCTACACCTTC
CASSVESAANYGYTF
>-|TRBJ2-1|TRBV5-1|TRBD1
TGCGCCAGCAGCCAAGGACAGGGTGGGGCGGGTTCCCAGACTGAGCAGTTCTTC
CASSQGQGGAGSQTEQFF
>-|TRBJ1-1|TRBV18|TRBD1
TGTGCCAGCTCACCAAAGACAGGGGCGTCGAACACTGAAGCTTTCTTT
CASSPKTGASNTEAFF
>-|TRBJ2-3|TRBV10-3|TRBD2
TGTGCCATCAGTGAGCCCCGGACTAGCGGGAGTGCAGATACGCAGTATTTT
CAISEPRTSGSADTQYF
>-|TRBJ2-3|TRBV15|-
TGTGCCACCAGCAGAGATAAGGAGGCAATAACAGATACGCAGTATTTT
CATSRDKEAITDTQYF
>-|TRBJ1-6|TRBV7-3|-
TGTGCCAGCAGCTTAACGGGGCCAGGGTCACCCCTCCACTTT
CASSLTGPGSPLHF
>-|TRBJ1-5|TRBV12-3/TRBV12-4|-
TGTGCCAGCAGTCCGGGAGGCAATCAGCCCCAGCATTTT
CASSPGGNQPQHF
>-|TRBJ2-7|TRBV5-1|-
TGCGCCAGCAGCTTGGTTGCTTTGGGACTTTCCTACGAGCAGTACTTC
CASSLVALGLSYEQYF
>-|TRBJ1-6|TRBV9|-
TGTGCCAGCAGCGCCGCCCGGACAGAGAATTCACCCCTCCACTTT
CASSAARTENSPLHF
>once|TRBJ2-2|TRBV5-1|TRBD1
TGCGCCAGCAGCTTGGGGACAGGGGGATCCGGGGAGCTGTTTTTT
CASSLGTGGSGELFF
>-|TRBJ2-3|TRBV5-6|-
TGTGCCAGCAGCTTGGTAGCAGAATCAGATACGCAGTATTTT
CASSLVAESDTQYF
>-|TRBJ2-3|TRBV7-3|TRBD2
TGTGCCAGCAGCCGGGGGGGCGGACTAGCGGGGTTCACAGATACGCAGTATTTT
CASSRGGGLAGFTDTQYF
>-|TRBJ1-1|TRBV7-8|-
TGTGCCAGTCTACTTTGGGGCGAAAAGGTGAACACTGAAGCTTTCTTT
CASLLWGEKVNTEAFF
>once|TRBJ2-1|TRBV5-1|TRBD2
TGCGCCAGCAGCCAACTAGCGGGAGTCAACAATGAGCAGTTCTTC
CASSQLAGVNNEQFF
>-|TRBJ2-3|TRBV15|-
TGTGCCACCAGCAGGGGAACACAGGGCCTGACAGATACGCAGTATTTT
CATSRGTQGLTDTQYF
>few|TRBJ1-5|TRBV6-5|-
TGTGCCAGCAGTTACTCGATCCGAGACAAGGCCCAGCATTTT
CASSYSIRDKAQHF
>-|TRBJ2-7|TRBV21-1|-
TGTGCCAGCTGCGGGTGTGGCGACCCCTACGAGCAGTACTTC
CASCGCGDPYEQYF
>once|TRBJ2-3|TRBV6-7|TRBD2
TGTGCCAGCAGTTCACGGCGAGCGGGAGAAACGACAGATACGCAGTATTTT
CASSSRRAGETTDTQYF
>-|TRBJ1-1|TRBV5-6|-
TGTGCCAGCAGCTTGGCCCGAGGAGTTAAGACTGAAGCTTTCTTT
CASSLARGVKTEAFF
>-|TRBJ2-3|TRBV6-4|TRBD2
TGTGCCAGCAGTGACGATAGCGGGAGCACAGATACGCAGTATTTT
CASSDDSGSTDTQYF
>once|TRBJ1-1|TRBV7-8|-
TGTGCCAGCAGCCCGCTACAGGGCGTTCGGACTGAAGCTTTCTTT
CASSPLQGVRTEAFF
>few|TRBJ1-3|TRBV4-2|-
TGTGCCAGCAGCCAAGAGTGGCTGTCCACCTCTGGAAACACCATATATTTT
CASSQEWLSTSGNTIYF